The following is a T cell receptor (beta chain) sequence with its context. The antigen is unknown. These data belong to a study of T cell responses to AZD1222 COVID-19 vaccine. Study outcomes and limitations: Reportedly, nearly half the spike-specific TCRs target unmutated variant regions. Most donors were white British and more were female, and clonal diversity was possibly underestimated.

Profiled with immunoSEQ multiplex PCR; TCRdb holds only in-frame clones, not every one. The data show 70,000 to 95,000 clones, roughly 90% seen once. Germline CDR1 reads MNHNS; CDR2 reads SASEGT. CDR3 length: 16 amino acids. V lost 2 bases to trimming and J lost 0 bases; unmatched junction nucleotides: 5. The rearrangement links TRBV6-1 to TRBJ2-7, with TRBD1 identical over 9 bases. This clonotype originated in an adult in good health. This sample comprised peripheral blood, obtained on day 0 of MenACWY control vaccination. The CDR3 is CASSEPNRGLSYEQYF. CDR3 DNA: TGTGCCAGCAGTGAACCCAACAGGGGGCTCTCCTACGAGCAGTACTTC.